This is a list of T cell receptor beta chains from one sample in a study of blood T cell dynamics during melanoma immunotherapy. Method: immunoSEQ multiplex PCR; TCRdb's copy keeps in-frame clones and lacks some. The sample shows 25,000 to 35,000 clones, 65% to 85% of them seen only once. This sample comprised blood, obtained from a patient treated with checkpoint blockade. The receptors here all came from a human donor with melanoma. Each CDR3 is given without its conserved first and last residue.

v_gene	CDR3aa
TRBV7-8	ASSFKRGETQY
TRBV7-8	ASSFRRLRTDTQY
TRBV29-1	SSSDGYT
TRBV28	ASSLRKNTEAF
TRBV27	ASRNPAQLASYNEQF
TRBV11-3	ASSLRGDTEAF
TRBV5-1	ASSLRTARHEQY
TRBV7-8	ASSLEVGPVYEQY
TRBV2	ASSAGGNSPLH
TRBV7-9	ASSLISETQY
TRBV5-1	ASSFAGQGSYEQY
TRBV5-1	ASSLTGTYEQY
TRBV9	ASRNEGQGADTQY
TRBV27	ASRPGTGDYGYT
TRBV4-3	ASSQDKGPYTQY
TRBV29-1	SVELAGVSDTQY
TRBV5-8	ASSLASSGNTIY
TRBV5-1	ASSRPGSYGYT
TRBV7-9	ASSFKPGTLSDTEAF
TRBV7-9	ASSFSNGNQPQH
TRBV15	ATSAADRGGNQPQH
TRBV18	ASSPSLEVNTEAF
TRBV14	ASSLMIPANSPLH
TRBV30	AWSDDRTYSYTEAF
TRBV28	ASSLAGVNTEAF
TRBV4-2	ASSQDLLTGNYGYT
TRBV19	ASRAVLNTEAF
TRBV18	ASSPGGFATNEKLF